The 10 T cell receptor beta chains below come from one sample, sequenced in a study of Ad26.COV2.S vaccination and SARS-CoV-2 variants. Treatment: some 20 received Ad26.COV2.S at low or high dose, single or two shots; several received placebo; per-sample allocation not given. Collection of the samples took place on day 63 after the first injection of vaccine or placebo. Some clones are missing from TCRdb's copy, which holds only in-frame ones; the method was immunoSEQ multiplex PCR. In the table there are just over 350,000 clones, 70% to 90% of which are singletons. The sequenced sample was peripheral blood, obtained in a trial of Ad26.COV2.S vaccine versus placebo. The receptors come from a person between 18 and 60 years old who received the Ad26.COV2.S COVID-19 vaccine or a placebo.

The chain has TRBV9 and TRBJ2-7; D unresolved. Trimming took 4 bases from V and 2 from J, leaving 19 bases between them. Germline CDR1 is SGDLS and CDR2 is YYNGEE. This CDR3 is 16 amino acids long. CDR3 amino acids: CASSPRLPFYPYEQYF. CDR3 nucleotide sequence: TGTGCCAGCAGCCCACGGCTCCCATTCTACCCCTACGAGCAGTACTTC.

The chain combines TRBV7-2 with TRBJ2-1; D not certain. CDR1 is SGHTA, CDR2 FQGNSA, per germline. The ends were cut back, 6 bases at V and 9 bases at J, with 15 bases in the middle. CDR3 size: 13 residues. As DNA, the CDR3 is TGTGCCAGCAGTGAGCTCAAGGGCGGTGAGCAGTTCTTC. This gives the protein CASSELKGGEQFF.

The rearrangement uses TRBV9 and TRBJ1-2, with TRBD1 identical over 9 bases. The CDR3 has 19 residues. Trimming cost V 3 bases and J 3 bases; bases outside gene matches: 18. CDR1 is SGDLS, CDR2 YYNGEE, per germline. The chain's CDR3 is CASSAADSRTGVFHYGYTF. The CDR3 region has the DNA TGTGCCAGCAGCGCAGCAGATTCCAGGACAGGGGTTTTCCACTATGGCTACACCTTC. The whole variable domain, filled in from reference TRBV9 and TRBJ1-2, reads DSGVTQTPKHLITATGQRVTLRCSPRSGDLSVYWYQQSLDQGLQFLIQYYNGEERAKGNILERFSAQQFPDLHSELNLSSLELGDSALYFCASSAADSRTGVFHYGYTFGSGTRLTVV.

The chain couples TRBV11-2 to TRBJ2-5, with D perhaps matching TRBD2 (6 bases). The CDR3 runs 15 residues. The V gene's germline CDR1 is SGHAT and CDR2 FQNNGV. Trimming removed 5 bases from V and 1 base from J, with 14 bases in between. The CDR3: CASSMRLGSQETQYF. The CDR3 DNA follows: TGTGCCAGCAGCATGAGACTAGGAAGCCAAGAGACCCAGTACTTC.

The chain has TRBV7-9 and TRBJ2-7; D unclear. The CDR3 spans 12 residues. CDR1 is SEHNR and CDR2 is FQNEAQ in the germline V gene (reference sequence). Trimming removed 6 bases from V and 2 bases from J, with 8 bases in between. The CDR3 reads CASSLNPYEQYF. The CDR3, as DNA: TGTGCCAGCAGTCTCAATCCCTACGAGCAGTACTTC. Using reference TRBV7-9 and TRBJ2-7 for the parts outside the CDR3, the full variable domain is DTGVSQNPRHKITKRGQNVTFRCDPISEHNRLYWYRQTLGQGPEFLTYFQNEAQLEKSRLLSDRFSAERPKGSFSTLEIQRTEQGDSAMYLCASSLNPYEQYFGPGTRLTVT.

J is TRBJ2-1 and V is TRBV20-1; perhaps TRBD2 as D (6 bases). From germline, CDR1 is DFQATT and CDR2 SNEGSKA (reference sequence). V lost 3 bases, J lost 9 bases, and 15 bases lay in between. This CDR3 has 13 residues. CDR3 sequence: CSASYLAKSEQFF. For the CDR3, the DNA is TGCAGTGCTAGTTACCTAGCGAAAAGTGAGCAGTTCTTC.

The rearrangement links TRBV6-5 to TRBJ2-7; no clear D. Trimming cost V 6 bases and J 4 bases, with 13 bases left between them. Germline lookup yields CDR1 MNHEY and CDR2 SVGAGI. This CDR3 comprises 13 residues. CDR3 in DNA: TGTGCCAGCAGCCTAATAGACGGTTACGAGCAGTACTTC. The encoded protein is CASSLIDGYEQYF.

This clone appeared a single time. V and J are TRBV27 and TRBJ2-2; 8 positions match TRBD2. CDR1 MNHEY and CDR2 SMNVEV come from the germline V gene (reference sequence). The V segment lost 5 bases and the J segment 6 bases; nucleotides outside the gene matches: 14. The CDR3 runs 17 residues. The CDR3 DNA follows: TGTGCCAGCAGTAACCCCCTTGGCGGGAGGCAGGCCGGGGAGCTGTTTTTT. Amino acids: CASSNPLGGRQAGELFF.

V and J are TRBV18 and TRBJ2-5; D is undetermined. Trimming removed 1 base at V and 5 bases at J, with 8 bases between. Germline loops: CDR1 KGHSH, CDR2 LQKENI. This CDR3 is 13 amino acids long. For the CDR3, the DNA is TGTGCCAGCTCACCACGAGAACCTGAGACCCAGTACTTC. Amino acid sequence: CASSPREPETQYF.

V is TRBV3-1 (or the pseudogene TRBV3-2) and J is TRBJ2-3; D is ambiguous. The CDR3 is made up of 17 amino acids. Germline CDR1 LGHDT, CDR2 YNNKEL (reference sequence). The V and J ends lost 3 bases and 1 base respectively, with 17 bases between them. Here the CDR3 reads CASSHFRSGLGTDTQYF. The CDR3 nucleotides are TGTGCCAGCAGCCATTTCCGAAGTGGATTGGGCACAGATACGCAGTATTTT.